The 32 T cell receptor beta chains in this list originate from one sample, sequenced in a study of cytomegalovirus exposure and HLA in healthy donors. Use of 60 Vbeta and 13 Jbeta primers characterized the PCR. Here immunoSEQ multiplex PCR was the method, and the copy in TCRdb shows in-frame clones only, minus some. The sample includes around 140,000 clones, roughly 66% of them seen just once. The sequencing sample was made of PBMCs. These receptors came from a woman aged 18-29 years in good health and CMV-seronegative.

CDR3 region: CASSQDTRLAGGPLTDTQYF. The CDR3 DNA reads TGTGCCAGCAGCCAAGATACCCGACTAGCGGGGGGGCCCCTCACAGATACGCAGTATTTT. The V gene is TRBV4-2, the J gene TRBJ2-3; 14 positions match TRBD2. J was trimmed by 2 bases and V by 0 bases; bases with no gene match: 10. The CDR3 length is 20 residues. Germline CDR1 reads LGHNA; CDR2 reads YNFKEQ.

The CDR3 DNA follows: TGTGCCAGCAGCGCGCCACCGGGACTAGCGGGAGCTGGATACAATGAGCAGTTCTTC. It yields the protein CASSAPPGLAGAGYNEQFF. V is TRBV7-8 and J is TRBJ2-1; 14 bases match TRBD2. The trim removed 5 bases at V and 4 bases at J, leaving 13 bases unmatched. CDR3 length equals 19 residues. CDR1 and CDR2 from the germline V gene are SGHVS and FQNEAQ. The entire variable domain, with the rest obtained from reference TRBV7-8 and TRBJ2-1, is as follows: GAGVSQSPRYKVAKRGQDVALRCDPISGHVSLFWYQQALGQGPEFLTYFQNEAQLDKSGLPSDRFFAERPEGSVSTLKIQRTQQEDSAVYLCASSAPPGLAGAGYNEQFFGPGTRLTVL.

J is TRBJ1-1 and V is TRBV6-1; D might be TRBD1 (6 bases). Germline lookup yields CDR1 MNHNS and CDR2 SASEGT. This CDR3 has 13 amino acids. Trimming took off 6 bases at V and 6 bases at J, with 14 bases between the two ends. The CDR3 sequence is CASSPRGGAEAFF. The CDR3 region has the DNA TGTGCCAGCAGCCCCCGGGGGGGCGCTGAAGCTTTCTTT.

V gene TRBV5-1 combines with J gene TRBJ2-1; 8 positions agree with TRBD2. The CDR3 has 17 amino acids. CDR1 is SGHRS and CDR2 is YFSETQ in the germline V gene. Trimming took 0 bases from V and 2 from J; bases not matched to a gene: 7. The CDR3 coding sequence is TGCGCCAGCAGCTTGGCCAAACTAGCGGTCACCTACAATGAGCAGTTCTTC. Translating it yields CASSLAKLAVTYNEQFF.

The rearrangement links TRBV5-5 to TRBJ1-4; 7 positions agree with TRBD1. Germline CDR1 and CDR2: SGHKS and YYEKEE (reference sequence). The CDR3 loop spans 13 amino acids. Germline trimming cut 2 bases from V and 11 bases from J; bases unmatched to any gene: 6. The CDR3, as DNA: TGTGCCAGCAGCTTCTTAGGGGGCGAGAAACTGTTTTTT. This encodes CASSFLGGEKLFF.

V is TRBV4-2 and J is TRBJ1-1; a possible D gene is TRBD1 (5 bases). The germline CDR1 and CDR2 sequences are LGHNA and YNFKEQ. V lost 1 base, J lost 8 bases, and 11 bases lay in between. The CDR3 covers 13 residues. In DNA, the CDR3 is TGTGCCAGCAGCCAAGGAGGTGGGGCGGAAGCTTTCTTT. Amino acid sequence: CASSQGGGAEAFF.

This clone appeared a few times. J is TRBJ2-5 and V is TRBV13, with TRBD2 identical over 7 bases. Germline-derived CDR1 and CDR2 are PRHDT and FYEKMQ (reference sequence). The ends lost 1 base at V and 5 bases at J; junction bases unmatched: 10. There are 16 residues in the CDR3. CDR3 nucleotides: TGTGCCAGCAGCTTAGAGCGGGGAGGCATTGTTGAGACCCAGTACTTC. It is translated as CASSLERGGIVETQYF.

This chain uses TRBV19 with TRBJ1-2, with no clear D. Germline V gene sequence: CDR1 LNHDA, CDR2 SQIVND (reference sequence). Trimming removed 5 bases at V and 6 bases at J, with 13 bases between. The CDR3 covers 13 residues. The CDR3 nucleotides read TGTGCCAGTAGTGCGGAAGGGAGGCATGGCTACACCTTC. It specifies CASSAEGRHGYTF. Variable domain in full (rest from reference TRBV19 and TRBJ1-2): DGGITQSPKYLFRKEGQNVTLSCEQNLNHDAMYWYRQDPGQGLRLIYYSQIVNDFQKGDIAEGYSVSREKKESFPLTVTSAQKNPTAFYLCASSAEGRHGYTFGSGTRLTVV.

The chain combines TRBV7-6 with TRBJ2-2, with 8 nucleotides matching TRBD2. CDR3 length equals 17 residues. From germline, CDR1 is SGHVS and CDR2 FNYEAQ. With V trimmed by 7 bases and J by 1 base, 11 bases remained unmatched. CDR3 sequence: CASTPFSGVVNTGELFF. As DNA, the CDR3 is TGTGCCAGCACCCCTTTTAGCGGGGTGGTGAACACCGGGGAGCTGTTTTTT.

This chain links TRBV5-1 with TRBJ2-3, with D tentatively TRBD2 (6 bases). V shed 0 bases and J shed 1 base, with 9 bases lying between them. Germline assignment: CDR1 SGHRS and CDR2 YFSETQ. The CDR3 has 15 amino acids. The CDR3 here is CASSLGSGRTDTQYF. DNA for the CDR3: TGCGCCAGCAGCTTGGGTAGCGGACGCACAGATACGCAGTATTTT.

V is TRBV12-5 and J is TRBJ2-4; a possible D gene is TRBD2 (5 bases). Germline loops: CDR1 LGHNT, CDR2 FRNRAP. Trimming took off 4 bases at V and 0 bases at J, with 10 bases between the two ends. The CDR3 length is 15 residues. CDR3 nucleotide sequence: TGTGCTAGTGGTTACGGGGTTACAGCCAAAAACATTCAGTACTTC. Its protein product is CASGYGVTAKNIQYF.

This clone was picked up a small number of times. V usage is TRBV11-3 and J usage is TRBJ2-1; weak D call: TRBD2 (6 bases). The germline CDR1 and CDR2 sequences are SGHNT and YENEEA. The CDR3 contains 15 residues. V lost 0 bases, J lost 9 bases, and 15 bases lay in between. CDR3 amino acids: CASSLDNRELGEQFF. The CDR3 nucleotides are TGTGCCAGCAGCTTAGATAACCGGGAGTTGGGTGAGCAGTTCTTC.

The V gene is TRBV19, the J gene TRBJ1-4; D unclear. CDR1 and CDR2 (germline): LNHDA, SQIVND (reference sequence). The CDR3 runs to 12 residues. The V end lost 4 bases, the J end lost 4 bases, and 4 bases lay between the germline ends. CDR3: CASSKHNEKLFF. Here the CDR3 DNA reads TGTGCCAGTAGTAAGCATAATGAAAAACTGTTTTTT. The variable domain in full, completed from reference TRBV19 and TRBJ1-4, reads DGGITQSPKYLFRKEGQNVTLSCEQNLNHDAMYWYRQDPGQGLRLIYYSQIVNDFQKGDIAEGYSVSREKKESFPLTVTSAQKNPTAFYLCASSKHNEKLFFGSGTQLSVL.

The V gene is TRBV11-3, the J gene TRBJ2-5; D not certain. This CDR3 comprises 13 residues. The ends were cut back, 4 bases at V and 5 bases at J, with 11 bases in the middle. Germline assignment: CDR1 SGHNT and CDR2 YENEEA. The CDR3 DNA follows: TGTGCCAGCAGCTCCCGCCGCAGGGAGACCCAGTACTTC. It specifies CASSSRRRETQYF. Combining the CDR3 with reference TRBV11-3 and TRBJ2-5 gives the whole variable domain EAGVVQSPRYKIIEKKQPVAFWCNPISGHNTLYWYLQNLGQGPELLIRYENEEAVDDSQLPKDRFSAERLKGVDSTLKIQPAELGDSAVYLCASSSRRRETQYFGPGTRLLVL.

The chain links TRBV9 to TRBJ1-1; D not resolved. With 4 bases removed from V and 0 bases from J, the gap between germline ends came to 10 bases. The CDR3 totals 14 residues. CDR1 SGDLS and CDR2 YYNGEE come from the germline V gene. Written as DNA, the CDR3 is TGTGCCAGCAGCCCCCCGCGAGTGAACACTGAAGCTTTCTTT. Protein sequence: CASSPPRVNTEAFF. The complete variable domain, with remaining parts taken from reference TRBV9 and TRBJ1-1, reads DSGVTQTPKHLITATGQRVTLRCSPRSGDLSVYWYQQSLDQGLQFLIQYYNGEERAKGNILERFSAQQFPDLHSELNLSSLELGDSALYFCASSPPRVNTEAFFGQGTRLTVV.

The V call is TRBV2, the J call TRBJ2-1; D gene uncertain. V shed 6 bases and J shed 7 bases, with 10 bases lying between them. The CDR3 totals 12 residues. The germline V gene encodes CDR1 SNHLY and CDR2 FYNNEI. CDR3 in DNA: TGTGCCAGCAGAGTGACAACAAATGAGCAGTTCTTC. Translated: CASRVTTNEQFF.

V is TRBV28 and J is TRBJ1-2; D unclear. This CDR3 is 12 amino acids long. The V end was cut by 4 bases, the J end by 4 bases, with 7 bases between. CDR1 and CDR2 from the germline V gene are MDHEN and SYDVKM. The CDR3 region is CASSSGFYGYTF. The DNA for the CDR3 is TGTGCCAGCAGTTCAGGATTCTATGGCTACACCTTC.

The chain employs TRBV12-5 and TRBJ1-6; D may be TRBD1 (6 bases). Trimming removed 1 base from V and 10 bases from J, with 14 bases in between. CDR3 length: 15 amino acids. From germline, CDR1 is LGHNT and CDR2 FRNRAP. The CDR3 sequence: CASGLGTGWGSPLHF. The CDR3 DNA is TGTGCTAGTGGTTTGGGTACAGGGTGGGGATCACCCCTCCACTTT.

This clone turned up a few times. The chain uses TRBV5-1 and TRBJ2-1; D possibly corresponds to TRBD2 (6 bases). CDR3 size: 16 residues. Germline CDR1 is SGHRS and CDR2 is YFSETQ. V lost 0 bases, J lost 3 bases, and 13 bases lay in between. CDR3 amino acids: CASSLGGGNFYNEQFF. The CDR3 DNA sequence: TGCGCCAGCAGCTTGGGTGGGGGGAACTTCTACAATGAGCAGTTCTTC.

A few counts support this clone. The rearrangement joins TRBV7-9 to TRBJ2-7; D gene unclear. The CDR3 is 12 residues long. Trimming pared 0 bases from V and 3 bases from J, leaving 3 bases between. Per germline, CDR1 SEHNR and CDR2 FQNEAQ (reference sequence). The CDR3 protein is CASSLANYEQYF. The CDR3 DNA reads TGTGCCAGCAGCTTAGCTAACTACGAGCAGTACTTC.

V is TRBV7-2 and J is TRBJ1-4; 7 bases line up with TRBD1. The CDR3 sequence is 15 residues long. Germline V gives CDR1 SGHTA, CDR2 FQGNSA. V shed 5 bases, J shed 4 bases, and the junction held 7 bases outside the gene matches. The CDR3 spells CASSRNRGLNEKLFF. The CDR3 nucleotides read TGTGCCAGCAGCCGAAACAGGGGACTTAATGAAAAACTGTTTTTT.

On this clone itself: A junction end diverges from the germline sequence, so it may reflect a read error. The CDR3: CASSISTGPSQPQHF. CDR3 bases: TGTGCCAGCAGTATATCAACAGGGCCCAGCCAGCCCCAGCATTTT. V and J are TRBV27 and TRBJ1-5; perhaps TRBD1 as D (6 bases). The CDR3 sequence is 15 residues long. Germline assignment: CDR1 MNHEY and CDR2 SMNVEV (reference sequence).

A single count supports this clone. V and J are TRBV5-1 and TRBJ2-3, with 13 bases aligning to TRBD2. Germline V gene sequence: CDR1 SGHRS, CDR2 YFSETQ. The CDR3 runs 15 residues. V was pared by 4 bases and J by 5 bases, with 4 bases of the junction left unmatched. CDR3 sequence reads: CASSTSGRAIDTQYF. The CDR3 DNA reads TGCGCCAGCAGCACTAGCGGGAGGGCAATAGATACGCAGTATTTT.

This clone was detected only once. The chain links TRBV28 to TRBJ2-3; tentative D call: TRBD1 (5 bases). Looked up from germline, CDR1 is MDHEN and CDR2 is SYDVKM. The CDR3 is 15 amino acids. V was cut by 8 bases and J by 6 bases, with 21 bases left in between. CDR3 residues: CASPPRNRYSDTQYF. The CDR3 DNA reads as TGTGCCAGCCCCCCTCGGAACAGGTATAGCGATACGCAGTATTTT.

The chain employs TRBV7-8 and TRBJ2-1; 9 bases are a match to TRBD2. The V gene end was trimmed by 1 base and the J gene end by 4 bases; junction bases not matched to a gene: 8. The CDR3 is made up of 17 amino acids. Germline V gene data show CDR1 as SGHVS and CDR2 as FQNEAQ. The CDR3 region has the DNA TGTGCCAGCAGCTTAGGCGGGGCGGGAGGGTTATACAATGAGCAGTTCTTC. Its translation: CASSLGGAGGLYNEQFF.

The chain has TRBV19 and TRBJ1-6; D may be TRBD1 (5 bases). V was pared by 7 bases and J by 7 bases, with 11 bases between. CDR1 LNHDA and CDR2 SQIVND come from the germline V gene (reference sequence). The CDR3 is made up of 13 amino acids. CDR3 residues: CASTMAGNSPLHF. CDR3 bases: TGTGCCAGTACGATGGCAGGGAATTCACCCCTCCACTTT.

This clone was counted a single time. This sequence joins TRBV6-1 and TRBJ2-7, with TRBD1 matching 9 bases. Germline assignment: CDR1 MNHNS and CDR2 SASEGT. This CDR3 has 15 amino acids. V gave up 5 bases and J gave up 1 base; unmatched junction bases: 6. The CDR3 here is CASSPPGQGSYEQYF. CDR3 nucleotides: TGTGCCAGCAGTCCTCCGGGACAGGGTTCCTACGAGCAGTACTTC.

This chain's CDR3 is CASSLAEIYGYTF. As DNA, the CDR3 is TGTGCCAGCAGCTTAGCAGAGATTTATGGCTACACCTTC. The rearrangement uses TRBV7-2 and TRBJ1-2; D unclear. V lost 0 bases and J 5 bases, leaving 7 bases between the germline ends. The V gene's germline CDR1 is SGHTA and CDR2 FQGNSA. The CDR3 is 13 residues long. Combining the CDR3 with reference TRBV7-2 and TRBJ1-2 gives the whole variable domain GAGVSQSPSNKVTEKGKDVELRCDPISGHTALYWYRQSLGQGLEFLIYFQGNSAPDKSGLPSDRFSAERTGGSVSTLTIQRTQQEDSAVYLCASSLAEIYGYTFGSGTRLTVV.

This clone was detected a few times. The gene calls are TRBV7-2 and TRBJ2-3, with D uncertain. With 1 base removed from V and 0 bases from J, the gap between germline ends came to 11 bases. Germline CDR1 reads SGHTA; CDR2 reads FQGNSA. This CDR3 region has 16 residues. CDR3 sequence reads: CASSLVAGASTDTQYF. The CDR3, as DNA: TGTGCCAGCAGCTTAGTAGCCGGAGCAAGCACAGATACGCAGTATTTT.

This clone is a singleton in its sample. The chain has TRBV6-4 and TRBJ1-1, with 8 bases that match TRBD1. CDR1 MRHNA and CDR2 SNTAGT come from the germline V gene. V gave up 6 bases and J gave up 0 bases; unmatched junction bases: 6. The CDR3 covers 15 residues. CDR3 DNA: TGTGCCAGCAGACCCGGGACAGGTTTGAACACTGAAGCTTTCTTT. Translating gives CASRPGTGLNTEAFF.

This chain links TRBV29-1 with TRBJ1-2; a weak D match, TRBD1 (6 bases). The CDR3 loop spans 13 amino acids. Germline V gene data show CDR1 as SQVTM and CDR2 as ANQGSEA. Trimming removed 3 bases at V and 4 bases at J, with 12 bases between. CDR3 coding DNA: TGCAGCGTTGATTCAGGGGCCGGCTATGGCTACACCTTC. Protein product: CSVDSGAGYGYTF. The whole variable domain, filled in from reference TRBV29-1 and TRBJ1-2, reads SAVISQKPSRDICQRGTSLTIQCQVDSQVTMMFWYRQQPGQSLTLIATANQGSEATYESGFVIDKFPISRPNLTFSTLTVSNMSPEDSSIYLCSVDSGAGYGYTFGSGTRLTVV.

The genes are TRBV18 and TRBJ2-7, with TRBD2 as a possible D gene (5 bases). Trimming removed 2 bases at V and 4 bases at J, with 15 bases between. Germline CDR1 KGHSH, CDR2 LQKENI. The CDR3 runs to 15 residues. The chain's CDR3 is CASSPKAGMGYEQYV. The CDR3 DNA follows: TGTGCCAGCTCACCAAAGGCGGGCATGGGGTACGAGCAGTACGTC.